A selection of T cell receptor beta chains follows, all from one sample in a study of glioma-infiltrating T cells. TCRdb ran MiXCR on the multiplex PCR reads and lists one entry per CDR3 protein. The table shows about 12,000 distinct CDR3 sequences, with approximately 25% occurring only once. The sample taken for sequencing was glioma tissue, nonneoplastic brain tissue, or PBMCs (not recorded which). All receptors derive from a human donor with low-grade glioma or glioblastoma, undergoing nonglioma brain surgery, or in good health (not recorded which). Each CDR3 is given with its conserved first and last residue. The D gene is left open where the match is weak. Some rows mark clone size as missing; the rest say once, few, many or name a class of expanded clone.

D	V	J	size	DNA	CDR3
NA	TRBV24-1	TRBJ1-5	NA	TGTGCCACCAATACAGGGAGCCAGCCCCAGCATTTT	CATNTGSQPQHF
NA	TRBV7-6	TRBJ2-7	NA	TGTTCCAGCAGCTTTCTGGGGGGGGCTAGCGGATACGAGCAGTACTTC	CSSSFLGGASGYEQYF
TRBD1	TRBV6-4	TRBJ2-3	many	TGTGCCAGCAGTCTCTCCGGGACAGGGGGTGACACAGATACGCAGTATTTT	CASSLSGTGGDTDTQYF
NA	TRBV28	TRBJ1-5	many	TGTGCCAGCCGAACAGGTAATCAGCCCCAGCATTTT	CASRTGNQPQHF
NA	TRBV20-1	TRBJ2-3	NA	TGCAGTGCTAGAGGCAGGAATGCAGATACGCAGTATTTT	CSARGRNADTQYF
TRBD1	TRBV10-1	TRBJ1-2	NA	TGCGCCAGCAGAAAAAACGGGACAGACTACTATGGCTACACCTTC	CASRKNGTDYYGYTF
NA	TRBV6-1	TRBJ2-5	many	TGTGCCAGCAAAAGGACAGTCTCTCAAGAGACCCAGTACTTC	CASKRTVSQETQYF
NA	TRBV6-6	TRBJ2-7	many	TGTGCCAGCAGTTACTCGCTCCCGGATACAGCGGACGAGCAGTACTTC	CASSYSLPDTADEQYF
TRBD2	TRBV20-1	TRBJ2-3	few	TGCAGTGCTAGACCCCCGGGACTAGCGGTGAGCACAGATACGCAGTATTTT	CSARPPGLAVSTDTQYF
NA	TRBV7-9	TRBJ2-3	many	TGTGCCAGCAGCCCAGGGTGGGACCCTAGCACAGATACGCAGTATTTT	CASSPGWDPSTDTQYF
TRBD1	TRBV10-3	TRBJ1-1	NA	TGTGCCACCAAACCGGTCCCGGGACAGGGAGGGTACACTGAAGCTTTCTTT	CATKPVPGQGGYTEAFF
NA	TRBV3-1	TRBJ2-7	many	TGTGCCAGCAGCCCCTCAGCAGGGCCTTACTACGAGCAGTACTTC	CASSPSAGPYYEQYF
TRBD2	TRBV7-2	TRBJ2-3	NA	TGTGCCAGCAGCTTAGGACTAGCGGGGGCGAGAGCAGATACGCAGTATTTT	CASSLGLAGARADTQYF
TRBD1	TRBV29-1	TRBJ1-1	few	TGCAGCGTCGTGGGACAGATCATGAACACTGAAGCTTTCTTT	CSVVGQIMNTEAFF
NA	TRBV28	TRBJ1-2	NA	TGTGCCAGCACCCCCTCACCCGGGACGGCCTATGGCTACACCTTC	CASTPSPGTAYGYTF
TRBD2	TRBV2	TRBJ2-1	few	TGTGCCAGCAGCTCTACCGGGACTAGTATCGATGAGCAGTTCTTC	CASSSTGTSIDEQFF
NA	TRBV7-2	TRBJ2-1	NA	TGTGCCAGCAGCCCCCAGGCTAGGAGGGGTGAGCGGTTCTTC	CASSPQARRGERFF
NA	TRBV29-1	TRBJ1-5	NA	TGCAGCGTTGAAGAGGTGGCGGGTCAGCCCCAGCATTTT	CSVEEVAGQPQHF
NA	TRBV28	TRBJ2-3	many	TGTGCCAGCAGTCCCAGGCCCACAGATACGCAGTATTTT	CASSPRPTDTQYF
NA	TRBV11-2	TRBJ2-7	NA	TGTGCCAGCAGCCCCCGCCGTGGTCCCTACGAGCAGTACTTC	CASSPRRGPYEQYF
NA	TRBV7-7	TRBJ2-1	few	TGTGCTAGCAGCATAGGGTTCTCCAATGAGCAGTTCTTC	CASSIGFSNEQFF
TRBD1	TRBV29-1	TRBJ1-1	NA	TGCAACGTTACACAGGGGGTCCGTACTGAAGCTTTCTTT	CNVTQGVRTEAFF
NA	TRBV10-3	TRBJ2-7	medium-sized	TGTGCCATCAGGGGCGCCAGCTCCTACGAGCAGTACTTC	CAIRGASSYEQYF
TRBD2	TRBV20-1	TRBJ2-5	many	TGCAGTGCGGAAAGGACTAGCGGGAGTTTAGGAGAGACCCAGTACTTC	CSAERTSGSLGETQYF
NA	TRBV6-1	TRBJ2-3	medium-sized	TGTGCCAGCAGCCTGACAGAGACAGATACGCAGTATTTT	CASSLTETDTQYF
TRBD1	TRBV19	TRBJ2-1	NA	TGTGCCAGTAGGGACAGGACCTACAATGAGCAGTTCTTC	CASRDRTYNEQFF
NA	TRBV28	TRBJ2-7	many	TGTGCCAGCAGTCTCACGAATGCTTGGAACGAGCAGTACTTC	CASSLTNAWNEQYF
TRBD2	TRBV11-2	TRBJ2-3	few	TGTGCCAGCAGCTTAGAAAGCGGGAGTGCAGATACGCAGTATTTT	CASSLESGSADTQYF
TRBD2	TRBV2	TRBJ2-1	NA	TGTGCCAGCAGTGACGCGGGAGTCTGTTCCTACAATGAGCAGTTCTTC	CASSDAGVCSYNEQFF
NA	TRBV14	TRBJ2-3	medium-sized	TGTGCCAGCAGCCAAGTCGGGGATGTGGCAGATACGCAGTATTTT	CASSQVGDVADTQYF
NA	TRBV4-1	TRBJ2-1	medium-sized	TGCGCCAGCAGCCTGGCCTTCAATGAGCAGTTCTTC	CASSLAFNEQFF
TRBD1	TRBV11-2	TRBJ1-1	NA	TGTGCCAGCAGCTTAGTTACCGTGGGACAGGTTCAGGTTACTGGCACTGAAGCTTTCTTT	CASSLVTVGQVQVTGTEAFF
NA	TRBV6-1	TRBJ1-1	medium-sized	TGTGCCAGCACCCTAACCCAACAGGGTGGGACTGAAGCTTTCTTT	CASTLTQQGGTEAFF
NA	TRBV7-9	TRBJ1-1	NA	TGTGCCAGCAGCTTCCACTACGGCGCTGGACAGAACATGAACACTGAAGCTTTCTTT	CASSFHYGAGQNMNTEAFF
TRBD2	TRBV6-2/TRBV6-3	TRBJ2-1	NA	TGTGCCAGCAGTTACGGCACTAGCGGGAGGCCGGCCCAGTTCTTC	CASSYGTSGRPAQFF
NA	TRBV7-9	TRBJ1-5	NA	TGTGCCAGCATCTTAGATTTCTTTGTCGGTGATGATCAGCCCCAGCATTTT	CASILDFFVGDDQPQHF
NA	TRBV5-1	TRBJ2-7	NA	TGCGCCAGCGGCTTGGAGCCAGAAATCTACGAGCAGTACTTC	CASGLEPEIYEQYF
NA	TRBV2	TRBJ2-7	once	TGTGCCAGCGGAACTAGTACTGGTTCCTACGAGCAGTACTTC	CASGTSTGSYEQYF
NA	TRBV20-1	TRBJ2-1	few	TGCAGCGTTGCTACGACCCAACTAGGCAATGAGCAGTTCTTC	CSVATTQLGNEQFF
NA	TRBV20-1	TRBJ2-1	many	TGCAGTGCTGCAACCGACGGAAGCTCCTACAATGAGCAGTTCTTC	CSAATDGSSYNEQFF
NA	TRBV29-1	TRBJ2-1	NA	TGCAGCGTTGAAGAAGACAAACCGGTCAATGATCAGTTCTTC	CSVEEDKPVNDQFF
TRBD1	TRBV7-9	TRBJ1-1	NA	TGTGCCAGCAGTCGCCGCAGGAGGGGGCTTTTGAACACTGAAGCTTTCTTT	CASSRRRRGLLNTEAFF
NA	TRBV28	TRBJ1-1	many	TGTGCCAGCAGTTTACCCACTTATTACACTGAAGCTTTCTTT	CASSLPTYYTEAFF
NA	TRBV7-2	TRBJ2-3	few	TGTGCCAGCAGCTTAGAGGGGGGGACCACAGATACGCAGTATTTT	CASSLEGGTTDTQYF